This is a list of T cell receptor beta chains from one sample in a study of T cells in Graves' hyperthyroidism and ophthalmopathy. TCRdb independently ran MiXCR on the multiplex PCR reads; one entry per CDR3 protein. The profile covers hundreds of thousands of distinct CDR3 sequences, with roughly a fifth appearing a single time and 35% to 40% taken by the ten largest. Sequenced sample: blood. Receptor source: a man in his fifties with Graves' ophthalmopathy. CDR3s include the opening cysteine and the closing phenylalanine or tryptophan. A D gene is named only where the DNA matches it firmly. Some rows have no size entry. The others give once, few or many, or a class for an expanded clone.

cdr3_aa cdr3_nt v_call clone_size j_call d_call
CASSPGAGYTDTQYF TGTGCCAGCAGCCCGGGAGCGGGATACACAGATACGCAGTATTTT TRBV3-1 few TRBJ2-3 TRBD2
CSPRSQHF TGCAGCCCCCGGTCCCAGCATTTT TRBV20-1 few TRBJ1-5 -
CASSFSASYEQYF TGTGCCAGCAGTTTCAGCGCATCCTACGAGCAGTACTTC TRBV28 many TRBJ2-7 -
CASSLAGGKETQYF TGTGCCAGCAGTTTAGCTGGGGGAAAAGAGACCCAGTACTTC TRBV27 many TRBJ2-5 -
CASSAYGPGSSNQPQHF TGTGCCAGCAGCGCCTATGGACCCGGCTCCTCCAATCAGCCCCAGCATTTT TRBV6-1 few TRBJ1-5 -
CASSSSTGGRGANVLTF TGTGCCAGCTCATCTTCCACAGGGGGAAGGGGGGCCAACGTCCTGACTTTC TRBV18 few TRBJ2-6 TRBD1
CASSLSPAGATNEQFF TGTGCCAGCAGCTTATCCCCAGCGGGAGCGACCAATGAGCAGTTCTTC TRBV7-3 - TRBJ2-1 TRBD2
CASSLRGGAAMNTEAFF TGTGCCAGCAGTCTCCGGGGTGGGGCAGCTATGAACACTGAAGCTTTCTTT TRBV27 many TRBJ1-1 -
CASSYDRVDNEQYF TGTGCCAGCAGTTACGACAGGGTGGACAACGAGCAGTACTTC TRBV6-5 - TRBJ2-7 TRBD1
CASSPRPAGGADTQYF TGTGCCAGCAGTCCCCGGCCAGCGGGAGGCGCAGATACGCAGTATTTT TRBV6-1 many TRBJ2-3 TRBD2
CASSEAHPDRLNTEAFF TGTGCCAGCAGTGAAGCGCACCCGGACAGGCTGAACACTGAAGCTTTCTTT TRBV6-1 few TRBJ1-1 TRBD1
CASGDRDPITVEKLFF TGTGCCAGCGGCGACAGGGACCCAATAACGGTGGAAAAACTGTTTTTT TRBV12-3/TRBV12-4 many TRBJ1-4 TRBD1
CASSPATYEQYF TGTGCCAGCTCACCAGCTACCTACGAGCAGTACTTC TRBV18 many TRBJ2-7 -
CASRNPGGLPLHF TGTGCCAGCAGGAACCCGGGGGGATTGCCCCTCCACTTT TRBV28 many TRBJ1-6 -
CASSLSRGAFNEKLFF TGCGCCAGCAGCTTGTCACGGGGGGCTTTTAATGAAAAACTGTTTTTT TRBV5-1 - TRBJ1-4 -
CASSDRGPGQPQHF TGTGCCAGCAGCGACAGGGGGCCAGGTCAGCCCCAGCATTTT TRBV7-9 few TRBJ1-5 TRBD1
CASSVGLAGSTDTQYF TGTGCCAGCAGCGTAGGACTAGCGGGGAGCACAGATACGCAGTATTTT TRBV11-2 many TRBJ2-3 TRBD2
CASSQMGGSSWETQYF TGTGCCAGCAGCCAAATGGGGGGCTCTTCATGGGAGACCCAGTACTTC TRBV11-2 once TRBJ2-5 -
CASSFTSSPYNEQFF TGTGCCAGCAGCTTTACTAGTTCTCCCTACAATGAGCAGTTCTTC TRBV11-2 few TRBJ2-1 -
CASSELAGATGEPFF TGTGCCAGCAGTGAACTAGCGGGGGCCACCGGGGAGCCGTTTTTT TRBV2 few TRBJ2-2 TRBD2
CASTTGVFTDTQYF TGTGCCAGCACGACAGGGGTCTTCACAGATACGCAGTATTTT TRBV28 few TRBJ2-3 TRBD1
CSARDRSRYSPLHF TGCAGTGCTAGAGACAGGTCCCGATATTCACCCCTCCACTTT TRBV20-1 - TRBJ1-6 -
CASSRPGATDTQYF TGTGCCAGCAGTAGACCCGGGGCGACAGATACGCAGTATTTT TRBV6-1 - TRBJ2-3 -
CASSLYGSGTPGELFF TGTGCCAGCAGCCTTTACGGTAGCGGGACCCCCGGGGAGCTGTTTTTT TRBV4-2 - TRBJ2-2 TRBD2
CASSRRGGNEQFF TGTGCCAGCAGTCGAAGGGGAGGGAATGAGCAGTTCTTC TRBV3-1 many TRBJ2-1 TRBD2
CASSLGVGGEQYF TGCGCCAGCAGCTTGGGCGTAGGGGGCGAGCAGTACTTC TRBV5-1 few TRBJ2-7 -
CASSVDPRNTEAFF TGTGCCAGCAGCGTAGACCCTCGGAACACTGAAGCTTTCTTT TRBV9 many TRBJ1-1 -
CASSVFPGDTGAQNNEQFF TGTGCCAGCAGCGTTTTTCCGGGGGATACAGGGGCGCAAAACAATGAGCAGTTCTTC TRBV9 many TRBJ2-1 -
CASSQDRDSGANVLTF TGTGCCAGCAGCCAAGACCGGGACTCTGGGGCCAACGTCCTGACTTTC TRBV4-2 - TRBJ2-6 -
CAWSDGTPQETQYF TGTGCCTGGAGTGACGGGACCCCTCAAGAGACCCAGTACTTC TRBV30 many TRBJ2-5 -
CASSLGTGRTEAFF TGTGCCAGCAGCTTGGGTACAGGGAGAACTGAAGCTTTCTTT TRBV5-8 many TRBJ1-1 -
CASSYTMKGGEQYF TGTGCCAGCAGTTACACCATGAAAGGCGGCGAGCAGTACTTC TRBV3-1 - TRBJ2-7 -
CASSLWQGNALYEQYF TGTGCCAGCAGTTTATGGCAGGGAAATGCGTTGTACGAGCAGTACTTC TRBV28 few TRBJ2-7 -
CSVEDTWLGENEQFF TGCAGCGTTGAAGATACATGGCTAGGGGAGAATGAGCAGTTCTTC TRBV29-1 - TRBJ2-1 -
CASRPKGQGHQPQHF TGTGCCAGTAGGCCGAAGGGCCAGGGGCATCAGCCCCAGCATTTT TRBV19 few TRBJ1-5 -
CSAHLLDPSNQPQHF TGCAGTGCTCACCTGTTGGATCCTAGCAATCAGCCCCAGCATTTT TRBV20-1 many TRBJ1-5 -